This TCR beta chain came from a study of blood T cell repertoires in COVID-19. Method: immunoSEQ multiplex PCR; TCRdb's copy keeps in-frame clones and lacks some. The repertoire holds about 200,000 clones, with 75% to 85% as singletons. CDR3 size: 14 residues. Trimming removed 2 bases at V and 4 bases at J, with 12 bases between. CDR1 and CDR2 from the germline V gene are SGDLS and YYNGEE. Seattle enrolled patients during active infection and tracked them longitudinally. The sequenced material came from peripheral blood. The sequence was collected from a woman aged 40 to 49 with COVID-19, enrolled during active disease. This chain joins TRBV9 and TRBJ1-1; a possible D gene is TRBD1 (6 bases). In DNA, the CDR3 is TGTGCCAGCAGCGTCAGACAGGATTTCACTGAAGCTTTCTTT. Translated: CASSVRQDFTEAFF.